The rows below give T cell receptor beta chains drawn from one sample of a study of T cell responses to AZD1222 COVID-19 vaccine. Assay: immunoSEQ multiplex PCR; the TCRdb copy retains only in-frame clones and omits some. The sample carries 120,000 to 150,000 clones, approximately 88% recorded once. This specimen consisted of peripheral blood, obtained on day 0 of AZD1222 vaccination. The receptor set was obtained from an adult in good health. The CDR3 runs from the conserved cysteine through the conserved F or W. A D gene is named only where the DNA matches it firmly. Expanded clones get a size class; other rows say once, few or many, or leave the size out.

clone size: .; D gene: TRBD1; J gene: TRBJ2-7; V gene: TRBV19; CDR3 protein: CASSRTGTGGYEQYF; CDR3 DNA: TGTGCCAGTAGTCGTACCGGGACAGGGGGTTACGAGCAGTACTTC
clone size: once; D gene: .; J gene: TRBJ2-7; V gene: TRBV12-3/TRBV12-4; CDR3 protein: CASSPNPPYEQYF; CDR3 DNA: TGTGCCAGCAGCCCCAACCCCCCCTACGAGCAGTACTTC
clone size: .; D gene: .; J gene: TRBJ1-1; V gene: TRBV25-1; CDR3 protein: CASNTPGETEAFF; CDR3 DNA: TGTGCCAGCAATACCCCGGGGGAAACTGAAGCTTTCTTT
clone size: .; D gene: .; J gene: TRBJ1-2; V gene: TRBV7-9; CDR3 protein: CASSSNYGYTF; CDR3 DNA: TGTGCCAGCAGCTCCAACTATGGCTACACCTTC
clone size: .; D gene: .; J gene: TRBJ1-1; V gene: TRBV21-1; CDR3 protein: CASSKGERETEVLQNTEAFF; CDR3 DNA: TGTGCCAGCAGCAAAGGAGAAAGGGAAACAGAAGTTCTGCAGAACACTGAAGCTTTCTTT
clone size: .; D gene: TRBD2; J gene: TRBJ2-3; V gene: TRBV2; CDR3 protein: CARDVGTSGGASTDTQYF; CDR3 DNA: TGTGCCAGGGACGTAGGGACTAGCGGGGGTGCTAGCACAGATACGCAGTATTTT
clone size: .; D gene: .; J gene: TRBJ1-1; V gene: TRBV2; CDR3 protein: CASCGTAVGEAFF; CDR3 DNA: TGTGCCAGCTGTGGGACGGCGGTGGGTGAAGCTTTCTTT
clone size: once; D gene: .; J gene: TRBJ1-2; V gene: TRBV28; CDR3 protein: CASSLSGRAGGYTF; CDR3 DNA: TGTGCCAGCAGTTTATCGGGTCGGGCGGGTGGCTACACCTTC
clone size: .; D gene: TRBD1; J gene: TRBJ1-5; V gene: TRBV19; CDR3 protein: CASQDRDGQPQHF; CDR3 DNA: TGTGCCAGTCAGGACAGGGACGGTCAGCCCCAGCATTTT
clone size: .; D gene: TRBD1; J gene: TRBJ2-7; V gene: TRBV4-1; CDR3 protein: CASSRDRQYEQYF; CDR3 DNA: TGCGCCAGCAGTCGGGACAGGCAGTACGAGCAGTACTTC
clone size: large; D gene: .; J gene: TRBJ1-2; V gene: TRBV7-6; CDR3 protein: CASSPTEANYGYTF; CDR3 DNA: TGTGCCAGCAGCCCGACGGAGGCTAACTATGGCTACACCTTC
clone size: .; D gene: .; J gene: TRBJ2-4; V gene: TRBV21-1; CDR3 protein: CASSFRTGLLAKNIQYF; CDR3 DNA: TGTGCCAGCAGCTTCCGGACCGGCCTCTTAGCCAAAAACATTCAGTACTTC
clone size: .; D gene: .; J gene: TRBJ2-5; V gene: TRBV4-1; CDR3 protein: CASSQVDGTTGVQYF; CDR3 DNA: TGCGCCAGCAGCCAAGTTGACGGGACAACCGGGGTCCAGTACTTC
clone size: .; D gene: TRBD1; J gene: TRBJ1-4; V gene: TRBV28; CDR3 protein: CASSRTGGLHEKLFF; CDR3 DNA: TGTGCCAGCAGCCGTACAGGGGGCTTACATGAAAAACTGTTTTTT
clone size: once; D gene: .; J gene: TRBJ1-6; V gene: TRBV2; CDR3 protein: CASSPTGLAGNSPLHF; CDR3 DNA: TGTGCCAGCAGCCCAACAGGGCTGGCGGGTAATTCACCCCTCCACTTT
clone size: .; D gene: .; J gene: TRBJ1-4; V gene: TRBV24-1; CDR3 protein: CATQRLAGEKLFF; CDR3 DNA: TGTGCCACCCAACGACTGGCAGGGGAAAAACTGTTTTTT
clone size: .; D gene: TRBD1; J gene: TRBJ1-1; V gene: TRBV18; CDR3 protein: CASSIQGDTEAFF; CDR3 DNA: TGTGCCAGCTCTATACAGGGGGACACTGAAGCTTTCTTT
clone size: .; D gene: TRBD2; J gene: TRBJ2-1; V gene: TRBV10-2; CDR3 protein: CASSEWERGGGNEQFF; CDR3 DNA: TGCGCCAGCAGTGAATGGGAGCGGGGGGGCGGAAATGAGCAGTTCTTC
clone size: .; D gene: .; J gene: TRBJ2-5; V gene: TRBV18; CDR3 protein: CASSPRQATEETQYF; CDR3 DNA: TGTGCCAGCTCACCAAGACAAGCAACGGAGGAGACCCAGTACTTC
clone size: .; D gene: TRBD1; J gene: TRBJ1-1; V gene: TRBV10-3; CDR3 protein: CAISRDSNTEAFF; CDR3 DNA: TGTGCCATCAGCAGGGACAGCAACACTGAAGCTTTCTTT
clone size: once; D gene: .; J gene: TRBJ2-5; V gene: TRBV4-2; CDR3 protein: CASSQEGKGNQETQYF; CDR3 DNA: TGTGCCAGCAGCCAAGAGGGGAAGGGGAACCAAGAGACCCAGTACTTC
clone size: few; D gene: .; J gene: TRBJ2-1; V gene: TRBV7-3; CDR3 protein: CASSYRGAGYNEQFF; CDR3 DNA: TGTGCCAGCAGCTATCGGGGGGCTGGCTACAATGAGCAGTTCTTC
clone size: once; D gene: .; J gene: TRBJ1-6; V gene: TRBV28; CDR3 protein: CASSPSLGNSPLHF; CDR3 DNA: TGTGCCAGCAGTCCTAGCCTTGGAAATTCACCCCTCCACTTT
clone size: .; D gene: TRBD2; J gene: TRBJ2-7; V gene: TRBV29-1; CDR3 protein: CSVEDQAGGSYEQYF; CDR3 DNA: TGCAGCGTTGAAGATCAAGCGGGGGGATCCTACGAGCAGTACTTC
clone size: .; D gene: .; J gene: TRBJ1-4; V gene: TRBV24-1; CDR3 protein: CATSDSGVGAENEKLFF; CDR3 DNA: TGTGCCACCAGTGACTCCGGGGTAGGGGCGGAAAATGAAAAACTGTTTTTT
clone size: .; D gene: TRBD1; J gene: TRBJ2-5; V gene: TRBV4-1; CDR3 protein: CASSQDLRQGEGQETQYF; CDR3 DNA: TGCGCCAGCAGCCAAGATCTGCGACAGGGGGAGGGTCAAGAGACCCAGTACTTC
clone size: .; D gene: TRBD1; J gene: TRBJ1-2; V gene: TRBV7-3; CDR3 protein: CASSLTWDSSNYGYTF; CDR3 DNA: TGTGCCAGCAGCTTAACTTGGGACAGCTCTAACTATGGCTACACCTTC
clone size: .; D gene: .; J gene: TRBJ1-3; V gene: TRBV3-1/TRBV3-2; CDR3 protein: CASSQNTRNTIYF; CDR3 DNA: TGTGCCAGCAGCCAGAATACTAGAAACACCATATATTTT
clone size: .; D gene: .; J gene: TRBJ1-1; V gene: TRBV10-3; CDR3 protein: CAIRPGARDTEAFF; CDR3 DNA: TGTGCCATCAGACCAGGGGCGCGGGACACTGAAGCTTTCTTT
clone size: .; D gene: TRBD1; J gene: TRBJ2-7; V gene: TRBV3-1/TRBV3-2; CDR3 protein: CASSLGTGSLYEQYF; CDR3 DNA: TGTGCCAGCAGCCTCGGGACAGGAAGCCTCTACGAGCAGTACTTC
clone size: .; D gene: .; J gene: TRBJ1-1; V gene: TRBV25-1; CDR3 protein: CASDGLTGAFF; CDR3 DNA: TGTGCCAGCGATGGTCTGACGGGAGCTTTCTTT
clone size: .; D gene: .; J gene: TRBJ1-1; V gene: TRBV10-3; CDR3 protein: CAISDHAVVNTEAFF; CDR3 DNA: TGTGCCATCAGTGACCATGCTGTCGTGAACACTGAAGCTTTCTTT
clone size: .; D gene: TRBD1; J gene: TRBJ1-2; V gene: TRBV6-5; CDR3 protein: CASSQYRDRVYGYTF; CDR3 DNA: TGTGCCAGCAGTCAATACCGGGACAGGGTTTATGGCTACACCTTC
clone size: .; D gene: .; J gene: TRBJ2-3; V gene: TRBV7-8; CDR3 protein: CASSLVGSSSTDTQYF; CDR3 DNA: TGTGCCAGCAGCTTAGTGGGCAGCTCTAGCACAGATACGCAGTATTTT
clone size: .; D gene: .; J gene: TRBJ1-4; V gene: TRBV19; CDR3 protein: CASSMVRSTTNEKLFF; CDR3 DNA: TGTGCCAGTAGTATGGTCCGCAGCACAACTAATGAAAAACTGTTTTTT
clone size: .; D gene: .; J gene: TRBJ2-1; V gene: TRBV9; CDR3 protein: CASNEYPGEQFF; CDR3 DNA: TGTGCCAGCAACGAGTACCCGGGCGAGCAGTTCTTC
clone size: .; D gene: TRBD1; J gene: TRBJ1-5; V gene: TRBV18; CDR3 protein: CASSPEQGAQPQHF; CDR3 DNA: TGTGCCAGCTCACCGGAACAGGGGGCTCAGCCCCAGCATTTT
clone size: .; D gene: TRBD1; J gene: TRBJ2-2; V gene: TRBV27; CDR3 protein: CASSPGQGSGELFF; CDR3 DNA: TGTGCCAGCAGCCCGGGACAGGGGTCCGGGGAGCTGTTTTTT
clone size: .; D gene: TRBD1; J gene: TRBJ1-6; V gene: TRBV28; CDR3 protein: CASSPRQGGNSPLHF; CDR3 DNA: TGTGCCAGCAGTCCCAGACAGGGAGGGAATTCACCCCTCCACTTT
clone size: once; D gene: .; J gene: TRBJ2-1; V gene: TRBV6-4; CDR3 protein: CASSEAGEGGEQFF; CDR3 DNA: TGTGCCAGCAGTGAAGCAGGGGAGGGGGGTGAGCAGTTCTTC
clone size: .; D gene: .; J gene: TRBJ1-1; V gene: TRBV7-8; CDR3 protein: CASSSRAPGTEAFF; CDR3 DNA: TGTGCCAGCAGCTCCCGGGCCCCGGGGACTGAAGCTTTCTTT
clone size: few; D gene: .; J gene: TRBJ1-2; V gene: TRBV15; CDR3 protein: CATRPGVGNYGYTF; CDR3 DNA: TGTGCCACCAGGCCAGGGGTTGGAAACTATGGCTACACCTTC